Each of the 26 T cell receptor beta chains below was sequenced from the same sample in a study of long-term antiretroviral therapy in people with HIV. Running of the v3.0 immunoSEQ assay took place at survey level. The repertoire was sequenced with immunoSEQ multiplex PCR; TCRdb's copy has only in-frame clones and lacks some. The table includes tens of thousands of clones, nearly 95% detected once. Sequences were derived from unsorted PBMCs, sampled around 6 years after starting antiretroviral therapy. Receptors were obtained from a man younger than 40 with HIV.

The CDR3 spells CASSVGGDTEAFF. The CDR3 DNA is TGTGCCAGCAGCGTTGGGGGGGACACTGAAGCTTTCTTT. The chain is built from TRBV9 and TRBJ1-1, with D maybe TRBD1 (5 bases). Per the germline V gene, CDR1 is SGDLS and CDR2 is YYNGEE. The ends were cut back, 2 bases at V and 3 bases at J, with 8 bases in the middle. The CDR3 is 13 amino acids.

The V gene is TRBV6-6, the J gene TRBJ2-7; D is undetermined. The germline V gene has CDR1 MNHNY and CDR2 SVGAGI (reference sequence). This CDR3 spans 12 amino acids. V gave up 2 bases and J gave up 2 bases, with 4 bases separating them. CDR3 sequence reads: CASSYIPYEQYF. The CDR3 region has the DNA TGTGCCAGCAGTTACATTCCCTACGAGCAGTACTTC.

This sequence joins TRBV9 and TRBJ2-2, with D unresolved. The germline V gene has CDR1 SGDLS and CDR2 YYNGEE. The CDR3 has 18 residues. V lost 0 bases, J lost 6 bases, and 21 bases lay in between. Here the CDR3 reads CASSVGYWQPGSPGELFF. Here the CDR3 DNA reads TGTGCCAGCAGCGTAGGTTATTGGCAGCCGGGCTCCCCCGGGGAGCTGTTTTTT.

The chain links TRBV6-6 to TRBJ1-1, with 9 bases aligning to TRBD1. The CDR3 covers 14 residues. The trim removed 5 bases at V and 4 bases at J, leaving 5 bases unmatched. CDR1 and CDR2 from the germline V gene are MNHNY and SVGAGI (reference sequence). The DNA for the CDR3 is TGTGCCAGCAGTGATCCGGGACAGGGCACTGAAGCTTTCTTT. Translation: CASSDPGQGTEAFF.

This rearrangement joins TRBV7-2 to TRBJ2-1; perhaps TRBD2 as D (5 bases). The ends were cut back, 3 bases at V and 2 bases at J, with 11 bases in the middle. CDR1 is SGHTA, CDR2 FQGNSA, per germline. CDR3 length: 15 residues. The CDR3 DNA sequence: TGTGCCAGCAGCTTTATAGCGTCTACCTACAATGAGCAGTTCTTC. Translated, it gives CASSFIASTYNEQFF.

The chain uses TRBV14 and TRBJ1-2; 7 bases line up with TRBD1. The J segment lost 4 bases and the V segment lost 6 bases, leaving 5 bases of the junction unmatched. The germline V gene has CDR1 SGHDN and CDR2 FVKESK. The CDR3 sequence is 13 residues long. The CDR3 nucleotides read TGTGCCAGCAGTATCGAGGGGGCCTATGGCTACACCTTC. It codes for CASSIEGAYGYTF.

This chain joins TRBV5-6 and TRBJ1-2; D remains ambiguous. V lost 0 bases to trimming and J lost 5 bases, with 11 bases between them. Germline V CDR1 and CDR2: SGHDT, YYEEEE. The CDR3 sequence is 14 residues long. CDR3 DNA: TGTGCCAGCAGCTTGGCCCGAGCTTATTATGGCTACACCTTC. Translating it yields CASSLARAYYGYTF.

The J gene is TRBJ2-5, the V gene TRBV5-6; 7 bases align to TRBD2. Germline V gives CDR1 SGHDT, CDR2 YYEEEE. The J segment lost 0 bases and the V segment lost 6 bases, leaving 8 bases of the junction unmatched. This CDR3 comprises 15 residues. CDR3 sequence: CASILSGTYQETQYF. As DNA, the CDR3 is TGTGCCAGCATTTTGAGCGGGACGTACCAAGAGACCCAGTACTTC.

This chain uses TRBV30 with TRBJ2-7, with D perhaps TRBD1 (6 bases). This CDR3 has 15 amino acids. V was trimmed by 5 bases and J by 2 bases, leaving 19 bases between them. Germline V gene sequence: CDR1 GTSNPN, CDR2 SVGIG (reference sequence). The CDR3 sequence: CAWFYRRTEPYEQYF. CDR3 nucleotides: TGTGCCTGGTTTTATCGACGGACAGAGCCCTACGAGCAGTACTTC.

The genes are TRBV10-3 and TRBJ2-3; D not certain. The CDR3 runs to 13 residues. The germline gives CDR1 ENHRY, CDR2 SYGVKD. Trimming removed 2 bases from V and 5 bases from J, with 8 bases in between. As DNA, the CDR3 is TGTGCCATCAGTGAGAGCTGGGGAGATACGCAGTATTTT. Translating gives CAISESWGDTQYF.

The chain uses TRBV2 and TRBJ2-5; perhaps TRBD1 as D (6 bases). V was trimmed by 6 bases and J by 1 base, leaving 12 bases between them. This CDR3 is built from 14 residues. CDR1 is SNHLY and CDR2 is FYNNEI in the germline V gene. The CDR3 sequence: CASRATGSQETQYF. In DNA, the CDR3 is TGTGCCAGCAGGGCTACAGGGTCCCAAGAGACCCAGTACTTC. The complete variable domain, with remaining parts taken from reference TRBV2 and TRBJ2-5, reads EPEVTQTPSHQVTQMGQEVILRCVPISNHLYFYWYRQILGQKVEFLVSFYNNEISEKSEIFDDQFSVERPDGSNFTLKIRSTKLEDSAMYFCASRATGSQETQYFGPGTRLLVL.

The rearrangement uses TRBV5-6 and TRBJ2-7; possible D gene TRBD1, 6 bases. The germline V gene has CDR1 SGHDT and CDR2 YYEEEE. This CDR3 contains 13 residues. Trimming removed 4 bases from V and 6 bases from J, with 14 bases in between. In nucleotides, the CDR3 is TGTGCCAGCAGCACAACAGGGATTGGCGAGCAGTACTTC. Protein sequence: CASSTTGIGEQYF.

The rearrangement joins TRBV27 to TRBJ1-5; maybe TRBD1 (5 bases). CDR3 length equals 14 residues. CDR1 is MNHEY and CDR2 is SMNVEV in the germline V gene (reference sequence). Trimming left V 6 bases short and J 5 bases short, with 14 bases between. This CDR3 is CASSELQGYQPQHF. The CDR3 DNA reads TGTGCCAGCAGCGAACTTCAGGGCTATCAGCCCCAGCATTTT.

The rearrangement links TRBV18 to TRBJ1-1, with a tentative D call TRBD1 (5 bases). The CDR3 contains 14 residues. The germline V gene has CDR1 KGHSH and CDR2 LQKENI. V was pared by 6 bases and J by 5 bases, with 16 bases between. The CDR3 bases are TGTGCCAGCTCCCCTCTCGAGGGGCGGACTGAAGCTTTCTTT. Residues: CASSPLEGRTEAFF.

This chain joins TRBV28 and TRBJ1-1; TRBD1 is a possible D gene (5 bases). Trimming removed 3 bases from V and 1 base from J, with 9 bases in between. The CDR3 runs to 14 residues. CDR1 is MDHEN and CDR2 is SYDVKM in the germline V gene. CDR3 protein: CASSFGGSNTEAFF. CDR3 sequence (DNA): TGTGCCAGCAGTTTCGGGGGGTCGAACACTGAAGCTTTCTTT.

This clone was seen more than once but under ten times. The rearrangement links TRBV29-1 to TRBJ2-7, with D tentatively TRBD1 (6 bases). CDR1 is SQVTM, CDR2 ANQGSEA, per germline. V shed 5 bases and J shed 0 bases, with 17 bases lying between them. The CDR3 has 15 residues. CDR3 residues: CSVLGLSDSSYEQYF. In DNA, the CDR3 is TGCAGCGTTCTGGGTCTATCGGACAGCTCCTACGAGCAGTACTTC.

With respect to this clone: The junction shows a germline mismatch at one end, possibly a read error. V usage is TRBV2 and J usage is TRBJ1-3; the match to TRBD1 covers 8 bases. CDR1 and CDR2 (germline): SNHLY, FYNNEI. This CDR3 has 13 residues. In DNA form, the CDR3 reads TGTGCCAGCCAATTAGGACAGGGAAGCACCATATATTTT. Amino acids: CASQLGQGSTIYF.

The chain combines TRBV19 with TRBJ1-5; 10 nucleotides match TRBD1. This CDR3 comprises 16 residues. Germline trimming cut 3 bases from V and 5 bases from J; bases unmatched to any gene: 7. CDR1 is LNHDA and CDR2 is SQIVND in the germline V gene (reference sequence). The CDR3 loop reads CASSILRTGGDQPQHF. The CDR3 region has the DNA TGTGCCAGTAGTATTCTCCGGACAGGGGGAGATCAGCCCCAGCATTTT.

The V and J genes are TRBV19 and TRBJ2-7, with 10 bases matching TRBD1. The CDR3 runs to 14 residues. Trimming at V came to 7 bases and at J to 4 bases, leaving 7 bases not matched to a gene. Germline V lookup: CDR1 LNHDA, CDR2 SQIVND (reference sequence). DNA of the CDR3: TGTGCCAGTACCCCGGGACAGGGGCCTTACGAGCAGTACTTC. Its translation is CASTPGQGPYEQYF.

The chain carries TRBV7-8 and TRBJ1-3, with D possibly being TRBD1 (5 bases). V lost 5 bases and J 4 bases, leaving 15 bases between the germline ends. The CDR3 totals 15 residues. Per germline, CDR1 SGHVS and CDR2 FQNEAQ. The CDR3 reads CASSAGTLFGNTIYF. CDR3 sequence (DNA): TGTGCCAGCAGCGCCGGGACGCTCTTCGGAAACACCATATATTTT.

The gene calls are TRBV10-3 and TRBJ2-3; 9 positions agree with TRBD2. With 7 bases clipped from V and 2 bases from J, the junction kept 7 bases outside the gene matches. The CDR3 spans 15 residues. Germline V gives CDR1 ENHRY, CDR2 SYGVKD. DNA of the CDR3: TGTGCCATCACTCGCACTAGCGGGTCCACAGATACGCAGTATTTT. This gives the protein CAITRTSGSTDTQYF.

The chain recombines TRBV30 with TRBJ1-4, with D unclear. Deletions cut 0 bases from V and 7 bases from J, with 6 bases between. The CDR3 spans 12 residues. Germline values: CDR1 GTSNPN, CDR2 SVGIG (reference sequence). CDR3 loop: CAWSVGSEKLFF. Written as DNA, the CDR3 is TGTGCCTGGAGTGTAGGGAGTGAAAAACTGTTTTTT.

The V call is TRBV5-1, the J call TRBJ2-5; 11 bases align to TRBD2. V was pared by 0 bases and J by 2 bases, with 3 bases of the junction left unmatched. Germline CDR1 and CDR2: SGHRS and YFSETQ. The CDR3 sequence is 16 residues long. CDR3 DNA: TGCGCCAGCAGCTTGGTTAGCGGGGGGGCTCAAGAGACCCAGTACTTC. Translation: CASSLVSGGAQETQYF.

CDR3 sequence (DNA): TGTGCCAGCAGCCTCGACAGGGTCGGGTATTCACCCCTCCACTTT. Translated, it gives CASSLDRVGYSPLHF. The gene calls are TRBV5-4 and TRBJ1-6, with 7 bases identical to TRBD1. The CDR3 is made up of 15 amino acids. The V gene's germline CDR1 is SGHNT and CDR2 YYREEE (reference sequence). Germline trimming cut 4 bases from V and 8 bases from J; bases unmatched to any gene: 9. The entire variable domain, with the rest obtained from reference TRBV5-4 and TRBJ1-6, is as follows: ETGVTQSPTHLIKTRGQQVTLRCSSQSGHNTVSWYQQALGQGPQFIFQYYREEENGRGNFPPRFSGLQFPNYSSELNVNALELDDSALYLCASSLDRVGYSPLHFGNGTRLTVT.

This clone has only one observation. The rearrangement links TRBV7-6 to TRBJ1-2; 7 bases match TRBD1. The CDR3 loop spans 15 amino acids. Germline CDR1 and CDR2: SGHVS and FNYEAQ. V lost 4 bases and J lost 5; bases outside the gene matches: 10. The CDR3 reads CASSSTQGTRYGYTF. The CDR3 DNA follows: TGTGCCAGCAGCTCCACACAGGGGACGAGATATGGCTACACCTTC.

The chain uses TRBV7-9 and TRBJ2-3, with 12 bases that match TRBD2. With V trimmed by 1 base and J by 6 bases, 5 bases remained unmatched. Germline lookup yields CDR1 SEHNR and CDR2 FQNEAQ (reference sequence). This CDR3 has 16 residues. CDR3 protein: CASSLGTSGVGDTQYF. CDR3 bases: TGTGCCAGCAGCTTAGGGACTAGCGGGGTAGGCGATACGCAGTATTTT.